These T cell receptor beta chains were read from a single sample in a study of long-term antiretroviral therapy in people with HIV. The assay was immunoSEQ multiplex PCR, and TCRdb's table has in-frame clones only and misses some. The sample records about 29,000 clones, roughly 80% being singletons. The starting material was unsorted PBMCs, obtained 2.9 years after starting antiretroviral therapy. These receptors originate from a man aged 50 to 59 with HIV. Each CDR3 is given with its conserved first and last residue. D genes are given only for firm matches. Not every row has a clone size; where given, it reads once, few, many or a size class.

TGTGCCAGCAGCTTAGAAGGCAGGGGAGGCGAGCAGTACTTC | CASSLEGRGGEQYF | TRBV7-8 | - | - | TRBJ2-7
TGTGCCATCAGGCCGGGACAGGGGGACACCGGGGAGCTGTTTTTT | CAIRPGQGDTGELFF | TRBV10-3 | - | TRBD1 | TRBJ2-2
TGTGCCAGCAGCTTAGGATTAGGGCCCGGGGAGCTGTTTTTT | CASSLGLGPGELFF | TRBV7-2 | - | - | TRBJ2-2
TGTGCCAGCAGCTTAGAGGTAGGAACACGGGGAACTGAAGCTTTCTTT | CASSLEVGTRGTEAFF | TRBV7-6 | - | - | TRBJ1-1
TGCGCCAGCAGCCCACGTTCGGAGGGGGCCTACAATGAGCAGTTCTTC | CASSPRSEGAYNEQFF | TRBV4-1 | - | - | TRBJ2-1
TGCAGCGTTGAACTAACCCAAAGCACAGATACGCAGTATTTT | CSVELTQSTDTQYF | TRBV29-1 | - | - | TRBJ2-3
TGTGCCAGCAGCTTGGCGGGGACGTACTCCTACGAGCAGTACTTC | CASSLAGTYSYEQYF | TRBV5-6 | - | - | TRBJ2-7
TGTGCCAGCTCACCGGGTTACGAGCAGTACTTC | CASSPGYEQYF | TRBV18 | - | - | TRBJ2-7
TGTGCCAGCAGTCCACTAGCCCAGAGCACAGATACGCAGTATTTT | CASSPLAQSTDTQYF | TRBV6-5 | - | - | TRBJ2-3
TGTGCCAGCAGTTACTACGACACCTACACCGGGGAGCTGTTTTTT | CASSYYDTYTGELFF | TRBV6-5 | once | - | TRBJ2-2
TGTGCCAGCAGTTTAGGTAGGGGAGACAATCAGCCCCAGCATTTT | CASSLGRGDNQPQHF | TRBV28 | - | - | TRBJ1-5
TGTGCCAGCAGCACACGATCGGGGCGGGGTTCCCACAATGAGCAGTTCTTC | CASSTRSGRGSHNEQFF | TRBV9 | - | - | TRBJ2-1
TGTGCTAGCAGGACCTTCCCGGGGGACAGGGGGCGGATGAAGTCCTGTGAATCTTTCTTT | CASRTFPGDRGRMKSCESFF | TRBV7-7 | - | TRBD1 | TRBJ1-1
TGTGCCACCAAGTCCCCCTGGGCCCGCTATGGCTACACCTTC | CATKSPWARYGYTF | TRBV25-1 | - | - | TRBJ1-2
TGTGCTAGTGGCTTGGACGAACTAGACAATGAGCAGTTCTTC | CASGLDELDNEQFF | TRBV12-5 | - | - | TRBJ2-1
TGTGCCAGCAGTTGGACAGGGGGAGGCACTGAAGCTTTCTTT | CASSWTGGGTEAFF | TRBV6-1 | - | TRBD1 | TRBJ1-1
TGCGCCAGCAGCTTGGCCCCTAGCGGGGGGAACGAGCAGTACTTC | CASSLAPSGGNEQYF | TRBV5-1 | - | TRBD2 | TRBJ2-7
TGTGCCAGCAGCCGGGAAGCCAAAAACATTCAGTACTTC | CASSREAKNIQYF | TRBV2 | - | - | TRBJ2-4
TGTGCCAGCAGTTACTCTCAGGGGTCCGGGATCGAGCAGTACTTC | CASSYSQGSGIEQYF | TRBV6-5 | - | - | TRBJ2-7
TGTGCCAGCAGCGCCCCGGACAGGTCGTCGTTTGGCTACACCTTC | CASSAPDRSSFGYTF | TRBV5-4 | - | TRBD1 | TRBJ1-2
TGCAGCGTTGATAGGGCGGACAGAGATAACTATGGCTACACCTTC | CSVDRADRDNYGYTF | TRBV29-1 | - | - | TRBJ1-2
TGTGCCAGCGGTTGGGGTGACGAGCAGTACTTC | CASGWGDEQYF | TRBV27 | - | - | TRBJ2-7
TGTGCCAGCAGTCTGACACCTATTGGAGGCACCATATATTTT | CASSLTPIGGTIYF | TRBV28 | - | - | TRBJ1-3
TGCGCCAGCAGCCAAGGCGATCCGGGACAGAGCTCCTACGAGCAGTACTTC | CASSQGDPGQSSYEQYF | TRBV4-1 | - | TRBD1 | TRBJ2-7
TGTGCCAGCAGCCAATACCAAACAGGGGGCGCGGTAGAGACCCAGTACTTC | CASSQYQTGGAVETQYF | TRBV5-4 | - | TRBD1 | TRBJ2-5
TGTGCCAGCTCGGACAGGGAGAACACTGAAGCTTTCTTT | CASSDRENTEAFF | TRBV6-4 | - | TRBD1 | TRBJ1-1
TGTGCCAGCAGTTACGTGGGGGGCTTTTTGAACACTGAAGCTTTCTTT | CASSYVGGFLNTEAFF | TRBV6-5 | - | - | TRBJ1-1
TGTGCCAGCAGCTTGGAAAAGGCAGATACGCAGTATTTT | CASSLEKADTQYF | TRBV5-4 | few | - | TRBJ2-3
TGTGCCAGCAGCTTAGCGGCCCGGGAAACCGGGGAGCTGTTTTTT | CASSLAARETGELFF | TRBV7-2 | - | - | TRBJ2-2
TGTGCCAGCAGCTTGGGGGATAGGATGGCGAACACTGAAGCTTTCTTT | CASSLGDRMANTEAFF | TRBV5-4 | - | - | TRBJ1-1
TGTGCCAGCAGTGAACTAGCGTCCTCCGATACGCAGTATTTT | CASSELASSDTQYF | TRBV6-4 | - | TRBD2 | TRBJ2-3
TGCGCCAGCAGCGCCGGACAGGTCCTTTATGGCTACACCTTC | CASSAGQVLYGYTF | TRBV5-1 | once | TRBD1 | TRBJ1-2
TGCGCCAGCAGCACTACAGCGTACTCTGGAAACACCATATATTTT | CASSTTAYSGNTIYF | TRBV5-1 | few | - | TRBJ1-3
TGTGCCAGCTCACCAGGGCAGACGGAGACCCAGTACTTC | CASSPGQTETQYF | TRBV18 | once | - | TRBJ2-5
TGTGCCAGCAGTTCCAACAGGGGGCGCCCCTACAATGAGCAGTTCTTC | CASSSNRGRPYNEQFF | TRBV27 | - | TRBD1 | TRBJ2-1
TGCAGCGTCCTACAGGGGCCAGGAAACACCATATATTTT | CSVLQGPGNTIYF | TRBV29-1 | - | TRBD1 | TRBJ1-3
TGTGCCAGCAGTTACGGACAGGGTGGTGGCTACACCTTC | CASSYGQGGGYTF | TRBV6-6 | few | TRBD1 | TRBJ1-2
TGTGCCACCAGCAGAGATCTGGGGGGTGCAGATACGCAGTATTTT | CATSRDLGGADTQYF | TRBV15 | - | - | TRBJ2-3
TGTGCCAGCAGCGTCTCAGGACGGGACCCCTACGAGCAGTACTTC | CASSVSGRDPYEQYF | TRBV9 | once | - | TRBJ2-7
TGCGCCAGCACCCCCGGACTGACTTATGGCTACACCTTC | CASTPGLTYGYTF | TRBV5-1 | - | - | TRBJ1-2
TGCGCCAGCAGCTCGACAGGGGATGGCTACACCTTC | CASSSTGDGYTF | TRBV5-1 | once | TRBD1 | TRBJ1-2
TGTGCCAGCTCACAAGCGGGGGATAATTCACCCCTCCACTTT | CASSQAGDNSPLHF | TRBV18 | few | - | TRBJ1-6
TGTGCCAGCAGGCTCTGGGACCCCACGGGGGAGACCCAGTACTTC | CASRLWDPTGETQYF | TRBV5-5 | - | - | TRBJ2-5
TGTGCCAGCAGCTCCCCCGGGACAGGGAGGAACACCATATATTTT | CASSSPGTGRNTIYF | TRBV7-9 | - | TRBD1 | TRBJ1-3
TGTGCCAGCAGCTTTAGCGGGGGGGCAATGGATGAGCAGTTCTTC | CASSFSGGAMDEQFF | TRBV7-3 | - | TRBD2 | TRBJ2-1
TGCGCCAGCAGCGGTGATAGCGGGGGGGCTTCAGATACGCAGTATTTT | CASSGDSGGASDTQYF | TRBV5-1 | - | TRBD2 | TRBJ2-3
TGTGCCAGCTCATCTTCACCCGGGGAGCTGTTTTTT | CASSSSPGELFF | TRBV18 | - | - | TRBJ2-2
TGTGCCCTCCGGGACGGTGGGATTGGACAGCCCCAGCATTTT | CALRDGGIGQPQHF | TRBV30 | - | - | TRBJ1-5
TGCGCCAGCAGCCAAGATCGAGACCGTGGATTTAATTCACCCCTCCACTTT | CASSQDRDRGFNSPLHF | TRBV4-1 | - | - | TRBJ1-6
TGTGCCAGCAGTTTAGGAGGGGGTGCTCAGCCCCAGCATTTT | CASSLGGGAQPQHF | TRBV28 | - | - | TRBJ1-5
TGTGCCAGCAGCACCGGGACAGGACGGGTAAAACTGTTTTTT | CASSTGTGRVKLFF | TRBV7-6 | - | TRBD1 | TRBJ1-4
TGTGCCAGCAGCTTAGAGGACAGGGGGCTTTCTGAAGCTTTCTTT | CASSLEDRGLSEAFF | TRBV7-9 | - | TRBD1 | TRBJ1-1
TGTGCCAGCAGCGAACACAGGGAAGAAAAACTGTTTTTT | CASSEHREEKLFF | TRBV11-2 | - | - | TRBJ1-4
TGTGCCAGCAGTCACCCCCCAGCGGGGTCCAGGTACAATGAGCAGTTCTTC | CASSHPPAGSRYNEQFF | TRBV28 | - | TRBD2 | TRBJ2-1
TGTGCCAGCAGTTTATACGGCGGTATCAACAATGAGCAGTTCTTC | CASSLYGGINNEQFF | TRBV27 | - | - | TRBJ2-1
TGTGCCAGTGGCCTCCCGGCCGAACGGGGAGTATTTTTT | CASGLPAERGVFF | TRBV19 | - | - | TRBJ1-4
TGTGCCAGCAGCCTCCGGGACGAAGCGCATACGCAGTATTTT | CASSLRDEAHTQYF | TRBV7-8 | - | - | TRBJ2-3
TGTGCCAGCAGTTACGCGACAGGGGTTAAGTTCTTC | CASSYATGVKFF | TRBV6-5 | - | TRBD1 | TRBJ2-1
TGTGCCAGTAGTGGGACAGCGGGGGATGAGCAGTTCTTC | CASSGTAGDEQFF | TRBV19 | - | - | TRBJ2-1
TGCAGCGCTGGGACAGGGGGCGCGATGTTGGGGACCCAGTACTTC | CSAGTGGAMLGTQYF | TRBV29-1 | - | TRBD1 | TRBJ2-5